The source of this T cell receptor beta chain is a study of neoadjuvant anti-PD-1 for oral cavity cancer. Profiled with immunoSEQ multiplex PCR; TCRdb holds only in-frame clones, not every one. Among 40,000 or so clones listed, 35% to 40% were seen once. Germline CDR1 GTSNPN, CDR2 SVGIG (reference sequence). J was trimmed by 8 bases and V by 3 bases; bases with no gene match: 5. This CDR3 is 13 amino acids long. Regarding time point: after neoadjuvant nivolumab, at surgical resection. The sample here was tumor tissue, taken after nivolumab (anti-PD-1) treatment. The V call is TRBV30, the J call TRBJ1-4, with TRBD1 matching 8 bases. The sequence was obtained from a person aged 40-85 years with oral cavity squamous cell carcinoma. The CDR3 coding sequence is TGTGCCTGGAGAGACAGGGGTCAAGAAAAACTGTTTTTT. This codes for CAWRDRGQEKLFF.